This T cell receptor beta chain stems from a study of blood T cell repertoires in COVID-19. Deletions cut 4 bases from V and 3 bases from J, with 8 bases between. Germline CDR1 SGHKS, CDR2 YYEKEE (reference sequence). The CDR3 runs to 13 residues. Repertoires were generated with immunoSEQ multiplex PCR, while TCRdb's copy carries only in-frame clones and drops some. This sample has over 300,000 clones, with almost 85% found just once. The chain has TRBV5-5 and TRBJ2-1; possibly TRBD1 for D (5 bases). Material: peripheral blood. This receptor was obtained from a human donor in a cohort sampled during active COVID-19. This CDR3 is CASSLDSYNEQFF. CDR3 bases: TGTGCCAGCAGCCTCGACAGCTACAATGAGCAGTTCTTC.